A selection of T cell receptor beta chains follows, all from one sample in a study of blood T cell repertoires in COVID-19. TCRdb's table, derived via immunoSEQ multiplex PCR, lists solely in-frame clones and lacks some. Here the sample spans a few hundred thousand clones, approximately 86% being singletons. Sequenced: peripheral blood. Receptors originate from a man aged 55 to 70 with acute or convalescent COVID-19. CDR3s include the opening cysteine and the closing phenylalanine or tryptophan. A D gene is named only where the DNA matches it firmly. Size is omitted from some rows. Given values are once, few, many or a class for expanded clones.

>TRBV6-2/TRBV6-3|TRBD1|-|17|TRBJ2-5
TGTGCCAGCAGTTACTCGAGGCGACAGGGGGGATCGGAGACCCAGTACTTC
CASSYSRRQGGSETQYF
>TRBV10-3|TRBD1|once|13|TRBJ1-2
TGTGCCATCGCAGGGGGCGAAACCTATGGCTACACCTTC
CAIAGGETYGYTF
>TRBV11-1|TRBD2|-|16|TRBJ2-3
TGTGCCAGCAGCTCCCTAGCGGGGGGGCCAACAGATACGCAGTATTTT
CASSSLAGGPTDTQYF
>TRBV28|TRBD1|-|13|TRBJ2-7
TGTGCCAGCAGCCCGACCACAGGGGCGGAGCAGTACTTC
CASSPTTGAEQYF
>TRBV3-1/TRBV3-2|-|-|16|TRBJ1-3
TGTGCCAGCAGCCAAGATGGGTGGCAGGGGCAGAACACCATATATTTT
CASSQDGWQGQNTIYF
>TRBV5-1|TRBD2|once|17|TRBJ2-2
TGCGCCAGCAGAATTGATTCCGGGACTAGCGGGTCCGGGGAGCTGTTTTTT
CASRIDSGTSGSGELFF
>TRBV6-5|-|-|13|TRBJ2-5
TGTGCGGAGGCTCGGAGACTAGAAGAGACCCAGTACTTC
CAEARRLEETQYF
>TRBV7-9|TRBD2|-|17|TRBJ2-1
TGTGCCAGAGGGGCAGGAGGGACTAGCGGGGACTACAATGAGCAGTTCTTC
CARGAGGTSGDYNEQFF
>TRBV4-2|TRBD2|-|18|TRBJ2-1
TGTGCCAGCAGCCAAGCGGGCAGCGGGGGGTCCTACTACAATGAGCAGTTCTTC
CASSQAGSGGSYYNEQFF
>TRBV18|TRBD1|many|16|TRBJ2-7
TGTGCCAGCTCACCCCCTTCGGACAGGGGGACCTACGAGCAGTACTTC
CASSPPSDRGTYEQYF
>TRBV9|TRBD1|-|12|TRBJ1-2
TGTGCCAGCAGGGACAGGGCGGAAGGCTACACCTTC
CASRDRAEGYTF
>TRBV7-9|TRBD1|-|14|TRBJ1-2
TGTGCCAGCAGCAAACAGGGGGGTTCATATGGCTACACCTTC
CASSKQGGSYGYTF
>TRBV19|-|-|13|TRBJ2-1
TGTGCCAGTAGTATGGGGCAGCGAGCGAAGCAGTTCTTC
CASSMGQRAKQFF
>TRBV6-5|-|-|14|TRBJ1-1
TGTGCCAGCAGAACGGGGTTTCGGGGCACTGAAGCTTTCTTT
CASRTGFRGTEAFF
>TRBV7-3|-|-|14|TRBJ2-5
TGTGCCAGCAGCTTAACGGAGGGGGCAGGGACCCAGTACTTC
CASSLTEGAGTQYF
>TRBV6-5|TRBD1|-|15|TRBJ2-5
TGTGCCAGCAGTCCCACAGGGGGCCGACAAGAGACCCAGTACTTC
CASSPTGGRQETQYF
>TRBV5-5|TRBD1|-|15|TRBJ1-2
TGTGCCAGCAGCTTGGATGGGCCAGGGGGATATGGCTACACCTTC
CASSLDGPGGYGYTF
>TRBV15|TRBD1|-|15|TRBJ1-2
TGTGCCACCAGCAGATCCCTGGACAGGGACTATGGCTACACCTTC
CATSRSLDRDYGYTF
>TRBV5-1|TRBD1|-|14|TRBJ2-3
TGCGCCAGCAGCTTACAGGGGCGCACAGATACGCAGTATTTT
CASSLQGRTDTQYF
>TRBV29-1|-|-|13|TRBJ2-4
TGCAGCGCCGATAGGGACCTCGGGGGCATTCAGTACTTC
CSADRDLGGIQYF
>TRBV6-5|TRBD1|-|16|TRBJ2-3
TGTGCCAGCAGTTATGACGCAGGGGGCAGACTGGATACGCAGTATTTT
CASSYDAGGRLDTQYF
>TRBV29-1|-|-|13|TRBJ1-5
TGCAGCGTAAGGTTGGAGCTCAATCAGCCCCAGCATTTT
CSVRLELNQPQHF
>TRBV7-6|TRBD1|-|17|TRBJ1-4
TGTGCCAGCAGCTTAGCCCACACAGGGGGCGCAGGAGAAAAACTGTTTTTT
CASSLAHTGGAGEKLFF
>TRBV7-9|-|-|14|TRBJ1-5
TGTGCCAGCAGCCCGTTGGGGCCTAATCAGCCCCAGCATTTT
CASSPLGPNQPQHF
>TRBV6-6|TRBD1|-|14|TRBJ2-4
TGTGCCAGCAGTTACCCGGACAGGGGGGTAGTTCAGTACTTC
CASSYPDRGVVQYF
>TRBV19|TRBD2|-|17|TRBJ2-5
TGTGCCAGTAGTCCACGGATGACTAGCGGTAGAGAAGAGACCCAGTACTTC
CASSPRMTSGREETQYF
>TRBV23-1|TRBD1|-|16|TRBJ2-2
TGCGCCAGCAGTCAATCAGGGGGCGTAGACACCGGGGAGCTGTTTTTT
CASSQSGGVDTGELFF
>TRBV27|-|-|14|TRBJ2-1
TGTGCCAGCAGAAGACAGGTTACCTACAATGAGCAGTTCTTC
CASRRQVTYNEQFF
>TRBV5-8|-|-|16|TRBJ1-4
TGTGCCAGCAGCTTGGGACAGCGTGCAACTAATGAAAAACTGTTTTTT
CASSLGQRATNEKLFF
>TRBV29-1|-|-|14|TRBJ1-5
TGCAGCGTTGAGTCGGGGGGGTCCGATCAGCCCCAGCATTTT
CSVESGGSDQPQHF
>TRBV4-3|-|once|13|TRBJ1-1
TGCGCCAGCAGCCAAGATATCGGCCGGGAGGCTTTCTTT
CASSQDIGREAFF
>TRBV6-5|TRBD1|-|13|TRBJ1-2
TGTGCCAGCAGTAGCCGGACAGGGCTTGGCTACACCTTC
CASSSRTGLGYTF
>TRBV10-3|-|once|14|TRBJ2-3
TGTGCCACCTGGCCGGGAACAAGCACAGATACGCAGTATTTT
CATWPGTSTDTQYF
>TRBV20-1|TRBD1|-|15|TRBJ1-5
TGCAGTGCTAGTCCCGGACAGGGAGGATATCAGCCCCAGCATTTT
CSASPGQGGYQPQHF
>TRBV5-6|TRBD1|-|15|TRBJ1-4
TGTGCCAGCAGCGGAACAGGGGGCGTGTATGAAAAACTGTTTTTT
CASSGTGGVYEKLFF
>TRBV12-5|TRBD1|-|14|TRBJ2-1
TGTGCTAGTGCTTTGGGGACAGGGCGGCATGAGCAGTTCTTC
CASALGTGRHEQFF
>TRBV11-3|-|-|12|TRBJ2-7
TGTGCCAGCAGCCGCGATATGTACGAGCAGTACTTC
CASSRDMYEQYF
>TRBV29-1|-|few|12|TRBJ2-7
TGCAGCGTTGCACAGGGATCCTACGAGCAGTACTTC
CSVAQGSYEQYF
>TRBV11-3|TRBD2|-|14|TRBJ2-7
TGTGCCAGCAGCTTAGCGGGGGGCTCCTACGAGCAGTACTTC
CASSLAGGSYEQYF
>TRBV28|-|-|14|TRBJ1-5
TGTGCCAGCACCCCCTGGGGGGGAACGCAGCCCCAGCATTTT
CASTPWGGTQPQHF
>TRBV6-5|-|-|15|TRBJ1-4
TGTGCCAGCAGTCCCGCGGGTGCAACTAATGAAAAACTGTTTTTT
CASSPAGATNEKLFF
>TRBV5-1|TRBD1|-|15|TRBJ2-7
TGCGCCAGCAGCTTGGAAGGACAGGGGGCCTACGAGCAGTACTTC
CASSLEGQGAYEQYF
>TRBV5-1|-|-|13|TRBJ2-3
TGCGCCAGCAGCAGAGAAGGCACAGATACGCAGTATTTT
CASSREGTDTQYF